This T cell receptor beta chain was sequenced for a study of graft-versus-host responses after intestinal transplantation (dated by TCRdb to the early 2020s). Background on the whole study: The transplants that recipients got were multivisceral, liver-intestinal, or isolated intestinal. Every recipient was given anti-thymocyte globulin induction, then maintenance tacrolimus and steroids for about three years. Graft-versus-host and host-versus-graft alloreactive T cell clones were tracked in the graft, circulation and bone marrow after intestinal transplantation using bulk TCR-beta CDR3 sequencing. To identify alloreactive clones, pre-transplant mixed lymphocyte reaction products were sequenced and compared with unstimulated pre-transplant donor and recipient T cells. The cohort enrolled fewer than 25 intestinal transplant recipients including one retransplant, and 3 patients lacking pretransplant specimens were excluded. Donor T cell macrochimerism was defined as a peak of at least 4% donor T cells among recipient peripheral blood mononuclear cells. Rather than going through the commercial service, samples from three later patients were sequenced in-house on an Illumina MiSeq and processed with MiXCR. What the research found in general, with its limitations: GvH clones were detected in recipient bone marrow, and some appeared earlier in ileal mucosa or blood, consistent with an intestinal mucosal origin. The relatively low number and heterogeneity of intestinal transplant patients limited the conclusions. Patients with donor T cell macrochimerism had high GvH to HvG T cell clonal ratios in their allografts. Early after transplant, declines in HvG clones were associated with peak levels of circulating GvH clones.

Details on this clone: What antigen it recognizes has not been identified. Qualities for individual bases were not recorded, and no much larger clone is one base off.

The method was the immunoSEQ multiplex PCR assay. For most patients, genomic DNA was subjected to high-throughput TCR-beta CDR3 sequencing by Adaptive Biotechnologies. The authors' pipeline ran thus. TCR sequencing data were retrieved from Adaptive's ImmunoSEQ software for 15 to 20 patients, whereas a few other patients were processed with MiXCR and VDJtools. CDR3 nucleotide sequences shared by donor and recipient were removed because the origin of these sequences could not be assigned. At least 2-fold expansion over unstimulated cells and a minimum CFSE-low frequency of 0.002% (template counts) or 0.001% (read counts) were required for clones to be classified as alloreactive. Clones detected in sequenced pre-transplant spleen, lymph node, or MLR CFSE-low populations of the donor or recipient were defined as mappable. Cumulative frequency of alloreactive clones was calculated as a percentage of all sequences weighted by copy number. Entries here come from immuneACCESS through TCRdb and include only in-frame sequences with V and J called. Some clones fail to appear in such tables; in the studies checked, an unresolved V gene covers under half of the shortfall, and the cause of the remainder is unknown. V and J calls and clone size come straight from that table; D and trimming were deduced from the DNA. This sample lists tens of thousands of clones; 80% to 90% were detected once. The ten largest clones add up to about 5.1% of the sample.

Blood samples were collected up to 4 times in the first month after transplant and then at least monthly when available. The CDR3 has 13 amino acids, counting the end cysteine and phenylalanine. The retained sequence is limited to the CDR3, 39 bases, with the frame set at the first base. V is trimmed back by 2 bases and J by 10 bases, and the junction contains 4 bases that no gene match accounts for. CDR1 and CDR2, per the germline V gene, are MRHNA and SNTAGT. The input for sequencing was PBMCs, taken around 68 days after intestinal transplantation. The chain joins TRBV6-4 to TRBJ2-1; 8 central nucleotides agree with TRBD2. This sequence was found in a human patient who received an intestinal transplant, so some T cells may come from the graft donor. The DNA reads as follows: TGTGCCAGCAGTGACCGGGCTAGCGGGGAGCAGTTCTTC. This is translated as CASSDRASGEQFF.